A selection of T cell receptor beta chains follows, all from one sample in a study of B cell selection in AIRE deficiency. Libraries were prepared by immunoSEQ multiplex PCR; TCRdb keeps only in-frame clonotypes and omits some of them. The sample carries 20,000 to 30,000 clones, around 97% recorded once. Sequencing input: conventional CD4+ T cells sorted from PBMCs. The receptors here all came from a human donor with AIRE deficiency. The CDR3 runs from the conserved cysteine through the conserved F or W.

v_gene,j_gene,CDR3aa
TRBV6-5,TRBJ2-7,CASRTLGGSYDEQYF
TRBV7-2,TRBJ2-1,CASQRGSYNEQFF
TRBV6-6,TRBJ2-7,CASSSPGLANYEQYF
TRBV27,TRBJ2-7,CASSPMGVTYEQYF
TRBV6-5,TRBJ2-3,CASRGTSGADTQYF
TRBV7-9,TRBJ1-2,CASSPIAGGGYGYTF
TRBV7-9,TRBJ2-5,CASSARTGGETQYF
TRBV10-3,TRBJ1-2,CASTAGRNYGYTF
TRBV7-2,TRBJ2-7,CASSSGRAGEQYF
TRBV9,TRBJ2-3,CASSVGTTDTQYF
TRBV11-2,TRBJ2-2,CASSLRTGGNTGELFF
TRBV4-2,TRBJ2-7,CASSYSGRSYEQYF
TRBV7-9,TRBJ2-1,CASSPGTAGEQFF
TRBV5-8,TRBJ2-1,CASSLAGTSGGYNEQFF
TRBV28,TRBJ2-7,CASTGGTRIEQYF
TRBV6-5,TRBJ2-7,CASSSLSGTGSYEQYF
TRBV7-2,TRBJ2-7,CASSLQRGNYEQYF
TRBV6-5,TRBJ1-2,CASSTMEGYTF
TRBV5-1,TRBJ2-1,CASSLAGGASYNEQFF
TRBV28,TRBJ2-7,CASSLRTGLIYEQYF
TRBV19,TRBJ2-7,CASSIYRGSYEQYF
TRBV19,TRBJ2-5,CASSIQGLQETQYF
TRBV14,TRBJ2-7,CASSQGTGGDYEQYF
TRBV11-3,TRBJ2-7,CASSLGTSGSSYEQYF
TRBV12-5,TRBJ2-1,CASGPATGGDEQFF
TRBV6-1,TRBJ2-3,CADGDTQYF
TRBV29-1,TRBJ2-7,CSVLARVTYEQYF
TRBV7-9,TRBJ2-3,CASSLGGQGIFADTQYF
TRBV9,TRBJ2-2,CASSFRTSGRAGELFF
TRBV7-2,TRBJ2-5,CASSQTTGQETQYF
TRBV5-4,TRBJ2-2,CASRPGDSLPLNTGELFF
TRBV18,TRBJ1-1,CASSPRVGAEAFF
TRBV4-3,TRBJ1-1,CASSQESPRGAPEAFF
TRBV7-2,TRBJ1-3,CASSSNDKGVYGMNTIYF
TRBV5-1,TRBJ2-3,CASSDSGLAGGPRGDTQYF
TRBV18,TRBJ2-2,CASSELAGSNTGELFF
TRBV5-1,TRBJ1-2,CASSPSGGRGGYGYTF
TRBV9,TRBJ2-7,CASSGAGGVYEQYF
TRBV6-5,TRBJ1-2,CASSYLMTGTGYGYTF